A selection of T cell receptor beta chains follows, all from one sample in a study of blood T cell repertoires in COVID-19. Sequencing was performed with immunoSEQ multiplex PCR; in TCRdb, only in-frame clones are kept and a portion is missing. In the table there are about 420,000 clones, over 85% of which are singletons. The sequencing input was peripheral blood. These receptors were collected from a man between 18 and 35 years old with COVID-19, enrolled during active disease. Each CDR3 is given with its conserved first and last residue. Each record gives: D gene, clone size, J gene, V gene, CDR3 DNA, CDR3 protein. D genes are given only for firm matches. A row's size may be missing; if present it is once, few, many or a size class.

d_call: TRBD2; clone_size: NA; j_call: TRBJ2-1; v_call: TRBV2; cdr3_nt: TGTGCCAGCAACGAAAGGGCTAGCGGGGTTGCTGAGCAGTTCTTC; cdr3_aa: CASNERASGVAEQFF
d_call: NA; clone_size: NA; j_call: TRBJ2-7; v_call: TRBV5-6; cdr3_nt: TGTGCCAGCAGTTTCGGGTTCTCCTACGAGCAGTACTTC; cdr3_aa: CASSFGFSYEQYF
d_call: NA; clone_size: NA; j_call: TRBJ2-5; v_call: TRBV13; cdr3_nt: TGTGCCAGCAGCTTGGGGCAGTCCCAAGAGACCCAGTACTTC; cdr3_aa: CASSLGQSQETQYF
d_call: TRBD1; clone_size: NA; j_call: TRBJ1-1; v_call: TRBV10-3; cdr3_nt: TGTGCCATCAGTGAACAGGACAGGGTTGCTGAAGCTTTCTTT; cdr3_aa: CAISEQDRVAEAFF
d_call: TRBD1; clone_size: once; j_call: TRBJ2-6; v_call: TRBV5-1; cdr3_nt: TGCGCCAGCAGCTTGGCCCGGACAGGGGCCATATCTGGGGCCAACGTCCTGACTTTC; cdr3_aa: CASSLARTGAISGANVLTF
d_call: TRBD1; clone_size: once; j_call: TRBJ1-2; v_call: TRBV4-1; cdr3_nt: TGCGCCAGCAGCCATTCCCCCGGGACAGGATACCTCTATGGCTACACCTTC; cdr3_aa: CASSHSPGTGYLYGYTF
d_call: NA; clone_size: NA; j_call: TRBJ2-5; v_call: TRBV6-5; cdr3_nt: TGTGCCAGCAGTTTGTTTGACTCCGCACGGACCCAGTACTTC; cdr3_aa: CASSLFDSARTQYF
d_call: NA; clone_size: NA; j_call: TRBJ2-5; v_call: TRBV6-5; cdr3_nt: TGTGCCAGCAGTAGGGACGCGGGGGAGACCCAGTACTTC; cdr3_aa: CASSRDAGETQYF
d_call: NA; clone_size: NA; j_call: TRBJ2-1; v_call: TRBV15; cdr3_nt: TGTGCCACCAGCAGAGGACATGGTGAGCAGTTCTTC; cdr3_aa: CATSRGHGEQFF
d_call: TRBD1; clone_size: NA; j_call: TRBJ1-2; v_call: TRBV24-1; cdr3_nt: TGTGCCACCAGTGAGGGTGGACAGGACTATGGCTACACCTTC; cdr3_aa: CATSEGGQDYGYTF
d_call: TRBD2; clone_size: NA; j_call: TRBJ2-7; v_call: TRBV5-4; cdr3_nt: TGTGCCAGCAGCACGGGACTAGCGGGCCTCTACGAGCAGTACTTC; cdr3_aa: CASSTGLAGLYEQYF
d_call: TRBD1; clone_size: NA; j_call: TRBJ1-5; v_call: TRBV5-1; cdr3_nt: TGCGCCAGCAGCTTGCAGGGACAGGGCACCGATGGGCCCCAGCATTTT; cdr3_aa: CASSLQGQGTDGPQHF
d_call: TRBD2; clone_size: NA; j_call: TRBJ2-3; v_call: TRBV29-1; cdr3_nt: TGCAGCGTCAGTAGCGGGAGCACAGATACGCAGTATTTT; cdr3_aa: CSVSSGSTDTQYF
d_call: TRBD2; clone_size: NA; j_call: TRBJ2-1; v_call: TRBV10-2; cdr3_nt: TGCGCCAGCAGGGGGACTAGCGGGAGCTTATGGGAGCAGTTCTTC; cdr3_aa: CASRGTSGSLWEQFF
d_call: NA; clone_size: NA; j_call: TRBJ2-7; v_call: TRBV30; cdr3_nt: TGTGCCTGGAGTGCCGGAGTAACCTACGAGCAGTACTTC; cdr3_aa: CAWSAGVTYEQYF
d_call: NA; clone_size: NA; j_call: TRBJ2-7; v_call: TRBV5-6; cdr3_nt: TGTGCCAGCAGCCCACACAGCAGGGGGGAACCCTACGAGCAGTACTTC; cdr3_aa: CASSPHSRGEPYEQYF
d_call: TRBD2; clone_size: NA; j_call: TRBJ2-1; v_call: TRBV11-3; cdr3_nt: TGTGCCAGCAGCTACCCTGGGGGAGGTAGCGGGAGTTACAATGAGCAGTTCTTC; cdr3_aa: CASSYPGGGSGSYNEQFF
d_call: TRBD2; clone_size: NA; j_call: TRBJ2-1; v_call: TRBV7-9; cdr3_nt: TGTGCCAGCAGCTTATATAGCGGGGGCTATGAGCAGTTCTTC; cdr3_aa: CASSLYSGGYEQFF
d_call: NA; clone_size: NA; j_call: TRBJ1-2; v_call: TRBV2; cdr3_nt: TGTGCCAGCAAATTGGGGGGGTACGGCTATGGCTACACCTTC; cdr3_aa: CASKLGGYGYGYTF
d_call: TRBD1; clone_size: NA; j_call: TRBJ1-1; v_call: TRBV7-9; cdr3_nt: TGTGCCAGCAGCTTAAACTCAGGGGGGTGGAACACTGAAGCTTTCTTT; cdr3_aa: CASSLNSGGWNTEAFF
d_call: NA; clone_size: once; j_call: TRBJ2-1; v_call: TRBV7-9; cdr3_nt: TGTGCCAGCAGCAGGGACGGGGGAGATGAGCAGTTCTTC; cdr3_aa: CASSRDGGDEQFF
d_call: NA; clone_size: few; j_call: TRBJ1-2; v_call: TRBV5-1; cdr3_nt: TGCGCCAGCAGCCTGAACCCCGCGGTTTTGAGCTACACCTTC; cdr3_aa: CASSLNPAVLSYTF
d_call: TRBD1; clone_size: NA; j_call: TRBJ1-5; v_call: TRBV28; cdr3_nt: TGTGCCAGCAGTCAACAGGGGATGGCTACTCAGCCCCAGCATTTT; cdr3_aa: CASSQQGMATQPQHF
d_call: NA; clone_size: NA; j_call: TRBJ1-4; v_call: TRBV5-1; cdr3_nt: TGCGCCAGCAGCTTGGCCCTCAGATTTAATGAAAAACTGTTTTTT; cdr3_aa: CASSLALRFNEKLFF
d_call: TRBD1; clone_size: NA; j_call: TRBJ2-7; v_call: TRBV2; cdr3_nt: TGTGCCAGCAGCTACACAGGGGGCCAATACGAGCAGTACTTC; cdr3_aa: CASSYTGGQYEQYF
d_call: NA; clone_size: NA; j_call: TRBJ2-3; v_call: TRBV24-1; cdr3_nt: TGTGCCACCAGCCAAGCGGATTACACAGATACGCAGTATTTT; cdr3_aa: CATSQADYTDTQYF
d_call: TRBD2; clone_size: NA; j_call: TRBJ2-5; v_call: TRBV7-9; cdr3_nt: TGTGCCAGCAGCTCAGGCTTGGTAGCGGGAACGGAGACCCAGTACTTC; cdr3_aa: CASSSGLVAGTETQYF
d_call: NA; clone_size: NA; j_call: TRBJ1-2; v_call: TRBV9; cdr3_nt: TGTGCCAGCAGCGTAGCCGGTTCGTGGGGCGTAGGCTATGGCTACACCTTC; cdr3_aa: CASSVAGSWGVGYGYTF
d_call: NA; clone_size: NA; j_call: TRBJ2-3; v_call: TRBV14; cdr3_nt: TGTGCCAGCAGCCAAGATCTTGGGCTAGCGCTCGTGTATACGCAGTATTTT; cdr3_aa: CASSQDLGLALVYTQYF